This T cell receptor beta chain was captured in a study of blood T cell repertoires in COVID-19. Repertoires were generated with immunoSEQ multiplex PCR, while TCRdb's copy carries only in-frame clones and drops some. Found here are about 78,000 clones, 90% of them singletons; the top ten hold about 1%. CDR1 and CDR2 from the germline V gene are SGHDT and YYEEEE. Trimming stripped 0 bases from V and 8 bases from J, with 6 bases between. The CDR3 extends over 12 amino acids. The chain recombines TRBV5-6 with TRBJ2-1; D ambiguous. The TCR originated in a woman between 45 and 60 years old in a cohort sampled during active COVID-19. Sequencing was done on a sample of peripheral blood. CDR3 loop: CASSLGRHEQFF. In nucleotides, the CDR3 is TGTGCCAGCAGCTTGGGGCGGCATGAGCAGTTCTTC.